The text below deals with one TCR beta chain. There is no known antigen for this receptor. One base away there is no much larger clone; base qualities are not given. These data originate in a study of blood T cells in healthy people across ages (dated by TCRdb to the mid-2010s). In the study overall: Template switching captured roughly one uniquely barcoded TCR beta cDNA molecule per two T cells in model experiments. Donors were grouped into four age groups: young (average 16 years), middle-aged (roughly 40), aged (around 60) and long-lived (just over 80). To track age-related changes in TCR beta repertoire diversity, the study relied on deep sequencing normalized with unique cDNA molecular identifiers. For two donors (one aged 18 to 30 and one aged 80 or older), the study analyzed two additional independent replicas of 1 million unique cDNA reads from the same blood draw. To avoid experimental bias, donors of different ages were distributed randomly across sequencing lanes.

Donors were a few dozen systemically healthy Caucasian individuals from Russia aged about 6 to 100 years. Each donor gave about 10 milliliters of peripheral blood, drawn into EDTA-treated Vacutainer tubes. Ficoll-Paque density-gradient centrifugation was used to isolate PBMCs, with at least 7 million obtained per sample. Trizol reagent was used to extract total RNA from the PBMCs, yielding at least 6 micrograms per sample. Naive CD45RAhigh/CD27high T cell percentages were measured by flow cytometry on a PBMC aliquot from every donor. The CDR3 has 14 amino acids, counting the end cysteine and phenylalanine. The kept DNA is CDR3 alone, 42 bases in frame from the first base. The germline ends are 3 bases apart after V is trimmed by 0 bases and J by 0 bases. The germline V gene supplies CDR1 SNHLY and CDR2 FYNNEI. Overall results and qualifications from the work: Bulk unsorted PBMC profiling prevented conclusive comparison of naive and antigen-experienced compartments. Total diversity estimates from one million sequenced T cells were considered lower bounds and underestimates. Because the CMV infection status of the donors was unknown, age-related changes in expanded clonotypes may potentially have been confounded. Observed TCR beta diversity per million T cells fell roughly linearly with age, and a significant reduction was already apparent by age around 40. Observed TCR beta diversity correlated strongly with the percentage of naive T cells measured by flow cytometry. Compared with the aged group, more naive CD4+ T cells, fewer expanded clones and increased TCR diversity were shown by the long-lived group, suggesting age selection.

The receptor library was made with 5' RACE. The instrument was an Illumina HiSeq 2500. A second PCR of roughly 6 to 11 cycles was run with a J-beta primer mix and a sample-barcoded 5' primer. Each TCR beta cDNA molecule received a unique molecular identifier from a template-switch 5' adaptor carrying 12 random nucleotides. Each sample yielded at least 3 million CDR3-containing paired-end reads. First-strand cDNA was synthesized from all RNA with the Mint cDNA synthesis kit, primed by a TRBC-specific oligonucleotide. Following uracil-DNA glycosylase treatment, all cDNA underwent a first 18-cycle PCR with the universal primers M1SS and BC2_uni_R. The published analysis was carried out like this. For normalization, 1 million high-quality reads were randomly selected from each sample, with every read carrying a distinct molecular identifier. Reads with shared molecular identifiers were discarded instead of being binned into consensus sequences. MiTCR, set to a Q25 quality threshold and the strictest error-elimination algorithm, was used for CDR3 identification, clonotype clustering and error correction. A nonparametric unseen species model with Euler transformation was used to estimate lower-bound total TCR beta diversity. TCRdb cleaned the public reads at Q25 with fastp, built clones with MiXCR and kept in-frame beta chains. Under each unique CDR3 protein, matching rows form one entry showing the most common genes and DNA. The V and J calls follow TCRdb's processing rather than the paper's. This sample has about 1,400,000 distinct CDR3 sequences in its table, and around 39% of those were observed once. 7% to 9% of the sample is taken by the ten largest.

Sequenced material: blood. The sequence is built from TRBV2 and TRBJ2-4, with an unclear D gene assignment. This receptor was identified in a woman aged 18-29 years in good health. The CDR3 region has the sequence CASSEALAKNIQYF. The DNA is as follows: TGTGCCAGCAGTGAAGCCCTAGCCAAAAACATTCAGTACTTC. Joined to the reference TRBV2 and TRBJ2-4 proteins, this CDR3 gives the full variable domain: EPEVTQTPSHQVTQMGQEVILRCVPISNHLYFYWYRQILGQKVEFLVSFYNNEISEKSEIFDDQFSVERPDGSNFTLKIRSTKLEDSAMYFCASSEALAKNIQYFGAGTRLSVL.